The rows below give T cell receptor beta chains drawn from one sample of a study of blood T cells in healthy people across ages. TCRdb independently ran MiXCR on the 5' RACE reads; one entry per CDR3 protein. The repertoire holds some 1.8 million distinct CDR3 sequences, with around 40% as singletons. Sequencing input: blood. The receptors originated from a human donor in good health. Both conserved end residues are part of each CDR3. The order of the fields is clone size, D gene, J gene, V gene, CDR3 DNA, CDR3 protein. D genes are given only for firm matches. Clone size is not always given. Where it is, it says once, few, many or a class for expanded clones.

>NA|NA|TRBJ1-2|TRBV19
TGTGCCAGTAGTATAGATCTGTCAGGGCCTAACTATGGCTACACCTTC
CASSIDLSGPNYGYTF
>few|NA|TRBJ2-7|TRBV25-1
TGTGCCAGCAGTGAATATGGAGGGTGGACCGAGCAGTACTTC
CASSEYGGWTEQYF
>few|TRBD1|TRBJ1-5|TRBV29-1
TGCAGCGTTGCGGGACAGGATTATCAGCCCCAGCATTTT
CSVAGQDYQPQHF
>NA|NA|TRBJ2-1|TRBV14
TGTGCCAGCAGCCAAGTACGCGCAGGACTCTACCCCTACAATGAGCAGTTCTTC
CASSQVRAGLYPYNEQFF
>NA|NA|TRBJ1-2|TRBV10-3
TGTGCCATCAGGACCCCGGACGGCTACTATGGCTACACCTTC
CAIRTPDGYYGYTF
>NA|TRBD1|TRBJ2-1|TRBV10-3
TGTGCCATCAGTGAGCACAGGGGTAATGAGCAGTTCTTC
CAISEHRGNEQFF
>NA|NA|TRBJ1-1|TRBV7-3
TGTGCCAGCAGCTTATCCTCTCGGAACACTGAAGCTTTCTTT
CASSLSSRNTEAFF
>NA|TRBD1|TRBJ2-7|TRBV7-3
TGTGCCAGCAGCGTCGGACAGGGGTTAGGGGAGCAGTACTTC
CASSVGQGLGEQYF
>NA|NA|TRBJ2-3|TRBV29-1
TGCAGCGCCTTGAGGGGGGGAATTGGCACAGATACGCAGTATTTT
CSALRGGIGTDTQYF
>NA|NA|TRBJ2-7|TRBV3-1
TGTGCCAGCAGCAACAAGGGGGGACTTATCTACGAGCAGTACTTC
CASSNKGGLIYEQYF
>NA|TRBD2|TRBJ2-4|TRBV2
TGTGCCAGCAGTGTCGAGGGACTAGCGGGCAATGAGCAGTACTTC
CASSVEGLAGNEQYF
>NA|TRBD2|TRBJ2-3|TRBV7-3
TGTGCCAGCAGCTACCTAGCGGGCACGCAGTATTTT
CASSYLAGTQYF
>NA|NA|TRBJ1-5|TRBV12-3/TRBV12-4
TGTGCCAGCAGTTCTCCCTGGGGACGAGTGAGCAATCAGCCCCAGCATTTT
CASSSPWGRVSNQPQHF
>few|TRBD1|TRBJ2-2|TRBV7-9
TGTGCCAGCCCGAGGCGGGACAGGGGTGGCCCGACCGGGGAGCTGTTTTTT
CASPRRDRGGPTGELFF
>once|TRBD2|TRBJ2-1|TRBV29-1
TGCAGCGCCAGAACACTAGCGGGGGGGTTCAATGAGCAGTTCTTC
CSARTLAGGFNEQFF
>NA|TRBD2|TRBJ2-1|TRBV20-1
TGCAGTGCTAGAGATAAGACTAGCGGGGTCTACAATGAGCAGTTCTTC
CSARDKTSGVYNEQFF
>once|TRBD2|TRBJ2-3|TRBV12-3/TRBV12-4
TGTGCCAGCAGGAACACGCGGGGGAGCGATACGCAGTATTTT
CASRNTRGSDTQYF
>NA|TRBD2|TRBJ2-5|TRBV14
TGTGCCAGCAGCCACCTACTAGCGGACCTAAAAGAGACCCAGTACTTC
CASSHLLADLKETQYF
>few|NA|TRBJ2-7|TRBV27
TGTGCCAGCAGTCCCCTGAGGGACCACTACGAGCAGTACTTC
CASSPLRDHYEQYF
>few|TRBD2|TRBJ2-1|TRBV6-5
TGTGCCAGCAGGGTGGGACTAGCGGGGGGGCATGAGCAGTTCTTC
CASRVGLAGGHEQFF
>many|NA|TRBJ2-1|TRBV6-2/TRBV6-3
TGTGCCAGCAGTTACTACTACAATGAGCAGTTCTTC
CASSYYYNEQFF